This T cell receptor beta chain appears in the sequencing data of a study of T cell responses to AZD1222 COVID-19 vaccine (dated by TCRdb to the early 2020s). The study in broad terms: AZD1222 recipients whose second dose came at about 4 weeks and those whose second dose came at about 12 weeks were combined into one group, since spike-specific TCR depth and breadth did not differ between the two schedules. TCR sequencing covered some 250 trial participants: 200 to 210 given two doses of AZD1222 and about 26 given two doses of MenACWY control vaccine. Trial participants were enrolled by age into 18-55, 56-69 and 70-plus year subgroups, with 148, 28 and 57 TCR-sequenced participants respectively. Broad study findings and their caveats: Conclusions about previously exposed vaccinees are limited because only five to seven AZD1222 recipients were SARS-CoV-2 seropositive at baseline. Participants were mostly white British and included more females than males, and it was suggested by the authors that clonal diversity may have been underestimated. In the small 56-69-year group, the increase in depth fell short of significance, most likely because of low power. Epitopes outside the regions mutated in the B.1.351 and B.1.1.7 variants were reportedly recognized by nearly half of the unique spike-specific TCRs. CD4 TCRs associated with the vaccine covered the entire spike protein, and the dominant responses were in regions 160-218 and 743-854. After two AZD1222 doses, spike-specific TCR breadth and depth were significantly higher than at day 0 and than in MenACWY recipients. Because no samples from the day 14 peak response were available, repertoires could be characterized only after the peak T cell response.

On this clone: This clone's antigen is unknown. Base qualities are not provided; no much larger clone lies one nucleotide away.

The CDR3 regions of human TCRbeta chains were subjected to immunosequencing. Processing in the source paper ran as follows. Repertoire TCRs were matched against a reference library of SARS-CoV-2-specific TCRs generated with the MIRA antigen-specificity platform. Breadth meant the fraction of unique TCRs that were SARS-CoV-2-associated, whereas depth meant the fraction of total T cells that were SARS-CoV-2-associated. Using the MIRA data, every spike-specific TCR was mapped to the spike region that the TCR reacted to and assigned to either a CD4 or a CD8 class. Log10-transformed breadth and depth values were compared by one-way ANOVA with Sidak's multiple comparisons tests. TCRdb limited this immuneACCESS table to in-frame rearrangements with V and J called. A share of clones is missing; checked studies link under half to unresolved V genes, and the rest is unexplained. Clone size and the V and J calls come from that table; the DNA yielded D and trimming. This sample comprises 95,000 to 150,000 clones, roughly nine tenths of them detected only once. Approximately 3.4% of the sample goes to the ten largest clones.

The time point label corresponds to: baseline before first vaccination. Samples from vaccinated people were obtained from the UK trials COV001 and COV002, which included a single-blind randomized controlled phase 2/3 trial of AZD1222 (ChAdOx1 nCoV-19) in healthy adults. For TCRbeta chain sequencing, PBMC samples from trial participants were taken at day 0 and at day 28 after the second dose. CDR1 and CDR2 were assigned from the germline V gene (reference sequence) as SEHNR and FQNEAQ. The CDR3 starts with the cysteine, ends with the phenylalanine, and has 13 residues. The entry retains the CDR3 DNA only, 39 bases that are in frame from base 1. V gives up 0 bases and J gives up 8 bases, and the segment between their germline ends measures 8 bases.

The receptor comes from an adult in good health. The V and J segments used are TRBV7-9 and TRBJ2-1; too little of a D gene remains to name it. Sequences were derived from peripheral blood, sampled on day 0 of AZD1222 vaccination. The CDR3 in this case is CASSLAPLDEQFF. The DNA reads TGTGCCAGCAGCTTAGCTCCCTTGGATGAGCAGTTCTTC.